This is a list of T cell receptor beta chains from one sample in a study of cytomegalovirus exposure and HLA in healthy donors. Produced via immunoSEQ multiplex PCR; TCRdb's table is partial and in-frame only. Of about 130,000 clones listed, around four fifths are singletons. Sequenced material: PBMCs. These receptors all stem from a male donor in good health and CMV-seronegative. The CDR3 runs from the conserved cysteine through the conserved F or W. The D gene is left open where the match is weak. The size of a clone is reported for some rows only, either as once, few or many, or as a class for expanded clones.

size	V	J	D	length	CDR3	DNA
NA	TRBV6-6	TRBJ2-7	TRBD2	14	CASSYSQAGNEQYF	TGTGCCAGCAGTTACTCTCAAGCGGGAAACGAGCAGTACTTC
few	TRBV9	TRBJ2-1	TRBD2	16	CASSVGGSGGYNEQFF	TGTGCCAGCAGCGTAGGGGGTAGCGGGGGTTACAATGAGCAGTTCTTC
once	TRBV19	TRBJ2-3	TRBD1	14	CASSTRDRLDTQYF	TGTGCCAGTAGTACCAGGGACAGGTTGGATACGCAGTATTTT
once	TRBV28	TRBJ2-1	TRBD2	15	CASSFGLAGINEQFF	TGTGCCAGCAGTTTTGGACTAGCGGGAATCAATGAGCAGTTCTTC
NA	TRBV7-8	TRBJ2-1	NA	15	CASRIGGSSYNEQFF	TGTGCCAGCAGGATCGGGGGAAGCTCCTACAATGAGCAGTTCTTC
NA	TRBV7-9	TRBJ2-1	NA	11	CSSSLAREQFF	TGTTCCAGCAGCTTAGCTCGGGAGCAGTTCTTC
NA	TRBV4-1	TRBJ1-5	NA	17	CASSQYISRGSNQPQHF	TGCGCCAGCAGCCAATATATTTCTCGGGGGAGCAATCAGCCCCAGCATTTT
NA	TRBV9	TRBJ2-5	NA	15	CASSAGGDSQETQYF	TGTGCCAGCAGCGCCGGGGGTGACAGCCAAGAGACCCAGTACTTC
NA	TRBV5-4	TRBJ2-2	TRBD1	16	CASSVRQGVSTGELFF	TGTGCCAGCAGCGTCCGACAGGGGGTCTCTACCGGGGAGCTGTTTTTT
NA	TRBV7-9	TRBJ2-1	TRBD2	16	CASSSAGTRATNEQFF	TGTGCCAGCAGCTCTGCCGGGACTAGAGCGACAAATGAGCAGTTCTTC
NA	TRBV6-5	TRBJ2-2	NA	15	CASSYRRTNTGELFF	TGTGCCAGCAGTTACCGCAGGACGAACACCGGGGAGCTGTTTTTT
few	TRBV20-1	TRBJ1-2	NA	10	CSARIYGYTF	TGCAGTGCTAGAATATATGGCTACACCTTC
NA	TRBV29-1	TRBJ1-1	TRBD1	13	CSVYERQGREAFF	TGCAGCGTTTACGAACGACAGGGGCGAGAAGCTTTCTTT
NA	TRBV13	TRBJ2-2	TRBD2	16	CASSRGTSGNTGELFF	TGTGCCAGCAGCCGAGGGACTAGCGGCAACACCGGGGAGCTGTTTTTT
NA	TRBV28	TRBJ2-3	NA	15	CASSATAIFTDTQYF	TGTGCCAGCAGTGCGACAGCCATATTCACAGATACGCAGTATTTT
once	TRBV7-9	TRBJ2-5	TRBD1	15	CASSSQQGFPETQYF	TGTGCCAGCAGCTCACAACAGGGGTTCCCAGAGACCCAGTACTTC
NA	TRBV27	TRBJ1-1	NA	11	CASRRNTEAFF	TGTGCCAGCAGGAGGAACACTGAAGCTTTCTTT
NA	TRBV5-3	TRBJ2-4	TRBD1	15	CARSSPGTVQNIQYF	TGTGCCAGAAGCAGTCCCGGGACAGTTCAAAACATTCAGTACTTC
NA	TRBV7-2	TRBJ2-7	NA	14	CASSQGLSLYEQYF	TGTGCCAGCAGCCAGGGACTCAGCCTCTACGAGCAGTACTTC